This is a list of T cell receptor beta chains from one sample in a study of Ad26.COV2.S vaccination and SARS-CoV-2 variants. Assay: immunoSEQ multiplex PCR; the TCRdb copy retains only in-frame clones and omits some. The table includes about 400,000 clones, more than 75% detected once. Source: peripheral blood, taken in a trial of Ad26.COV2.S vaccine versus placebo. These receptors originate from a person between 18 and 60 years old who received the Ad26.COV2.S COVID-19 vaccine or a placebo. CDR3s include the opening cysteine and the closing phenylalanine or tryptophan. The D gene is left open where the match is weak. Some rows have no size entry. The others give once, few or many, or a class for an expanded clone.

j_call	clone_size	d_call	v_call	cdr3_aa	cdr3_nt
TRBJ2-3	NA	TRBD1	TRBV6-2/TRBV6-3	CASSRTGDTQYF	TGTGCCAGCAGTCGGACAGGGGATACGCAGTATTTT
TRBJ2-2	NA	NA	TRBV7-6	CASSRQTSGANGELFF	TGTGCCAGCAGCAGACAAACTTCAGGGGCAAACGGGGAGCTGTTTTTT
TRBJ1-1	NA	TRBD1	TRBV30	CAWSRRGDTEAFF	TGTGCCTGGAGTCGCAGGGGGGACACTGAAGCTTTCTTT
TRBJ1-5	NA	TRBD1	TRBV6-5	CASSTDRGNQPQHF	TGTGCCAGCAGTACCGACAGGGGCAATCAGCCCCAGCATTTT
TRBJ1-6	few	NA	TRBV2	CASSETGTSGVDNSPLHF	TGTGCCAGCAGTGAAACAGGGACAAGTGGCGTTGATAATTCACCCCTCCACTTT
TRBJ1-1	NA	NA	TRBV4-3	CASSSYNRGSATEAFF	TGCGCCAGCAGCTCTTATAATAGGGGTTCTGCCACTGAAGCTTTCTTT
TRBJ1-5	NA	NA	TRBV4-1	CASSHPRDTFNPPNQPQHF	TGCGCCAGCAGCCATCCCCGGGACACTTTCAATCCACCCAATCAGCCCCAGCATTTT
TRBJ1-6	NA	NA	TRBV6-6	CASSYKQLNSPLHF	TGTGCCAGCAGTTATAAACAGCTCAATTCACCCCTCCACTTT
TRBJ1-2	NA	TRBD1	TRBV11-2	CASSSPRDRGRGYTF	TGTGCCAGCAGCTCCCCCCGGGACAGGGGGCGAGGCTACACCTTC
TRBJ2-4	NA	NA	TRBV2	CASWLTGDNIQYF	TGTGCCAGCTGGTTAACCGGGGACAACATTCAGTACTTC
TRBJ2-7	NA	NA	TRBV2	CASSERGYEQYF	TGTGCCAGCAGTGAAAGGGGCTACGAGCAGTACTTC
TRBJ2-3	NA	TRBD1	TRBV7-8	CASSPPGTGVGDTQYF	TGTGCCAGCAGCCCCCCTGGGACAGGGGTTGGCGATACGCAGTATTTT
TRBJ1-5	NA	NA	TRBV18	CASSLSDPSWGNQPQHF	TGTGCCAGCTCACTCTCGGACCCAAGCTGGGGCAATCAGCCCCAGCATTTT
TRBJ1-3	few	NA	TRBV18	CASSLGEFSGNTIYF	TGTGCCAGCTCGCTCGGAGAGTTCTCTGGAAACACCATATATTTT
TRBJ2-3	NA	TRBD2	TRBV28	CASTQGGLAGLTQYF	TGTGCCAGCACCCAAGGGGGACTAGCGGGGTTAACGCAGTATTTT
TRBJ2-1	NA	TRBD2	TRBV5-4	CASSGPLAGVPNEQFF	TGTGCCAGCAGCGGCCCACTAGCGGGGGTACCCAATGAGCAGTTCTTC
TRBJ2-5	NA	NA	TRBV5-4	CASSLARDGSSEKETQYF	TGTGCCAGCAGCTTGGCTCGGGACGGCAGCTCAGAAAAAGAGACCCAGTACTTC
TRBJ2-7	NA	NA	TRBV27	CATSAHTLFPYEQYF	TGTGCCACGTCGGCCCACACCCTTTTCCCCTACGAGCAGTACTTC
TRBJ2-7	NA	TRBD1	TRBV7-6	CASSKWTGYEQYF	TGTGCCAGCAGCAAATGGACAGGATACGAGCAGTACTTC
TRBJ2-5	NA	NA	TRBV19	CASSFRTTPETQYF	TGTGCCAGTAGTTTCAGGACTACGCCGGAGACCCAGTACTTC
TRBJ2-3	NA	NA	TRBV6-1	CASSEVRVPDTQYF	TGTGCCAGCAGTGAAGTCAGGGTCCCAGATACGCAGTATTTT
TRBJ2-5	NA	NA	TRBV5-4	CASSFGLKETQYF	TGTGCCAGCAGCTTCGGACTCAAAGAGACCCAGTACTTC
TRBJ2-1	once	NA	TRBV10-1	CASSEVVGNYTEQFF	TGCGCCAGCAGTGAGGTAGTAGGAAACTACACTGAGCAGTTCTTC
TRBJ1-5	medium-sized	NA	TRBV7-2	CASSRSPWSNQPQHF	TGTGCCAGCAGTCGAAGCCCGTGGAGCAATCAGCCCCAGCATTTT
TRBJ1-2	NA	TRBD1	TRBV5-1	CASSSSGTGDNYGYTF	TGCGCCAGCAGCTCCTCCGGGACAGGGGATAACTATGGCTACACCTTC
TRBJ2-5	NA	TRBD2	TRBV6-6	CASSSTSGVETQYF	TGTGCCAGCAGTTCCACTAGCGGGGTTGAGACCCAGTACTTC
TRBJ1-4	once	NA	TRBV7-2	CASSLGTVGKLFF	TGTGCCAGCAGTCTAGGGACGGTTGGAAAACTGTTTTTT
TRBJ2-5	NA	NA	TRBV5-6	CASSLERVGEETQYF	TGTGCCAGCAGCTTGGAGAGGGTTGGCGAAGAGACCCAGTACTTC
TRBJ1-1	NA	NA	TRBV6-5	CASILWGGSRTEAFF	TGTGCCAGCATCTTGTGGGGCGGGTCGAGGACTGAAGCTTTCTTT
TRBJ1-6	NA	NA	TRBV30	CAWSAVRGVSPLHF	TGTGCCTGGAGTGCCGTCCGGGGGGTGTCACCCCTCCACTTT
TRBJ1-4	few	NA	TRBV5-1	CASSLAGTATNEKLFF	TGCGCCAGCAGCTTGGCCGGCACAGCAACTAATGAAAAACTGTTTTTT
TRBJ2-5	NA	NA	TRBV5-1	CASSPDGPLETQYF	TGCGCCAGCAGCCCCGACGGTCCTCTGGAGACCCAGTACTTC
TRBJ2-3	NA	NA	TRBV29-1	CSVAGLEATDTQYF	TGCAGCGTTGCTGGACTGGAAGCGACAGATACGCAGTATTTT
TRBJ2-3	NA	TRBD2	TRBV7-2	CASSLLAGGTDTQYF	TGTGCCAGCAGCTTACTAGCGGGGGGCACAGATACGCAGTATTTT
TRBJ1-3	NA	NA	TRBV19	CASSIKNRRNTIYF	TGTGCCAGTAGTATAAAAAACAGAAGAAACACCATATATTTT
TRBJ1-2	NA	NA	TRBV28	CASRGRDKGSYGYTF	TGTGCCAGCAGGGGCCGGGACAAGGGATCATATGGCTACACCTTC
TRBJ1-3	NA	NA	TRBV7-2	CASSLVRSGNTIYF	TGTGCCAGCAGCCTCGTACGGTCTGGAAACACCATATATTTT
TRBJ1-2	NA	NA	TRBV5-4	CASSLSLGADGYTF	TGTGCCAGCAGCTTGTCTCTGGGCGCCGACGGCTACACCTTC
TRBJ1-5	NA	TRBD1	TRBV6-6	CASRRTGGRQPQHF	TGTGCCAGCAGACGGACAGGGGGCCGGCAGCCCCAGCATTTT
TRBJ1-5	NA	NA	TRBV19	CASSIRYSNQPQHF	TGTGCCAGTAGTATTAGGTATAGCAATCAGCCCCAGCATTTT
TRBJ2-7	NA	TRBD2	TRBV7-3	CASSSSGGRRDEQYF	TGTGCCAGCAGCTCGAGCGGGGGCAGGCGCGACGAGCAGTACTTC
TRBJ2-3	NA	TRBD2	TRBV9	CASSTWGREADTQYF	TGTGCCAGCAGCACCTGGGGGAGGGAGGCAGATACGCAGTATTTT
TRBJ2-7	NA	TRBD1	TRBV18	CASSHRDRVSYEQYF	TGTGCCAGCTCACACAGAGACAGGGTCAGCTACGAGCAGTACTTC